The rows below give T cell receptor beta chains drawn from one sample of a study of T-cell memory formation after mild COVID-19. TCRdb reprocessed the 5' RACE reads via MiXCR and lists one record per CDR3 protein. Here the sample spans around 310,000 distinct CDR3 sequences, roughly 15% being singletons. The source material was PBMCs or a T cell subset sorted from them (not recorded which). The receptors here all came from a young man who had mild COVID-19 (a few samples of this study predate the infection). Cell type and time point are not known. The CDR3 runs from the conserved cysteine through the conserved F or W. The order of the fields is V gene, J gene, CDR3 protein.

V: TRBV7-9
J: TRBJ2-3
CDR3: CASSLGLHRGLSDTQYF

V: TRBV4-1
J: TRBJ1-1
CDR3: CASSPRHVGGTEAFF

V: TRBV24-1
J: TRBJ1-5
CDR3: CATSDRGRGNQPQHF

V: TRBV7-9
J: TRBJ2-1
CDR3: CASSLAGGRSYNEQFF

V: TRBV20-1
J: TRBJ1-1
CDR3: CSAPRAGGLNTEAFF

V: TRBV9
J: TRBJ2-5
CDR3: CASSAGDKETQYF

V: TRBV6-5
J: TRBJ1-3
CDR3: CAAARTLPPRSIYF

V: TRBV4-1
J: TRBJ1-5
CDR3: CASSQLRHQPQHF

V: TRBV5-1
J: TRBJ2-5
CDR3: CASSGGGRGETQYF

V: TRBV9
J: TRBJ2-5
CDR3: CASSVASGATQYF

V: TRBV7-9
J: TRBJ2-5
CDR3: CASTGRDRGYQETQYF

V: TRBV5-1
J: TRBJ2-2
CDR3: CASSLSGNGELFF

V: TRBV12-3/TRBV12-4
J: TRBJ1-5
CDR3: CASRPGRRSNQPQHF

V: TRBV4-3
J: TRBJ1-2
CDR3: CASSQDYGDGYTF

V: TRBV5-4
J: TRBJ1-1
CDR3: CASGKDPNTEAFF

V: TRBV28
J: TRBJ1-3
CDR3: CASWNRGQGNTIYF

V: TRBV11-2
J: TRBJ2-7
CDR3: CASSRAGTGVYEQYF

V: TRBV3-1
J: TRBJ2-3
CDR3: CASSQGRDTQYF

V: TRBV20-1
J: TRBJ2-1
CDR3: CSASGTGRLNEQFF

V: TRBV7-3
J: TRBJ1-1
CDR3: CASSSTTEAFF

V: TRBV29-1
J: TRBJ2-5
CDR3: CSVKTGLETQYF

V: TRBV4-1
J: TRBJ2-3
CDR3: CASSPTGDTDTQYF

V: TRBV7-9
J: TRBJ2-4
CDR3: CASSLASLGIQYF

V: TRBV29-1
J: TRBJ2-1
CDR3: CSVEDWRGEGEQFF